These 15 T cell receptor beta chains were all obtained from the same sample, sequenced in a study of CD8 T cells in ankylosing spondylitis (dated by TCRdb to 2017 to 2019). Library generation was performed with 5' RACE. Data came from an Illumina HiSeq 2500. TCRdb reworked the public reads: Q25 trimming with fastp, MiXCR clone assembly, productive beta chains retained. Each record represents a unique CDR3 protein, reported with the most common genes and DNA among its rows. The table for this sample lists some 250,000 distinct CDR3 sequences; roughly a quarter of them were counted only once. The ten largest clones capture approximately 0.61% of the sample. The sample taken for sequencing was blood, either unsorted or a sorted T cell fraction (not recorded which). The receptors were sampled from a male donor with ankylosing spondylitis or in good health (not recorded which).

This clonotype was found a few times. CDR3 region: CASSSGQGNGEQYF. The CDR3 nucleotides read TGTGCCAGCAGCTCGGGACAGGGAAACGGCGAGCAGTACTTC. This chain links TRBV7-6 with TRBJ2-7; 9 bases match TRBD1. CDR1 and CDR2 (germline): SGHVS, FNYEAQ. The CDR3 consists of 14 residues. V was clipped by 4 bases and J by 6 bases; unmatched bases: 7.

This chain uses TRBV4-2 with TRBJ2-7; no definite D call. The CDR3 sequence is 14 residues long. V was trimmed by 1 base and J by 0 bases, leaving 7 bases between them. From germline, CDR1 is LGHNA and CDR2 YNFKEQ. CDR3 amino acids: CASSQGGNSYEQYF. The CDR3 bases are TGTGCCAGCAGCCAAGGAGGAAACTCCTACGAGCAGTACTTC.

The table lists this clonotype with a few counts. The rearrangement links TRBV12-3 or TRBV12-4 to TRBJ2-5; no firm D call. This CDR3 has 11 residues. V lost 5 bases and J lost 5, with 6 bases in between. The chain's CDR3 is CASSGGETQYF. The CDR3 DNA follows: TGTGCCAGCAGTGGCGGCGAGACCCAGTACTTC.

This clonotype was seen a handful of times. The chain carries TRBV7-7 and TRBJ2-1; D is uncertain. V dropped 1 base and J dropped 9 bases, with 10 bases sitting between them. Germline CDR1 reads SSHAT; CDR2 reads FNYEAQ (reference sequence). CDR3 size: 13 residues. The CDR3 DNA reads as TGTGCCAGCAGCTTAGGAATGGGGTCTGAGCAGTTCTTC. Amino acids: CASSLGMGSEQFF.

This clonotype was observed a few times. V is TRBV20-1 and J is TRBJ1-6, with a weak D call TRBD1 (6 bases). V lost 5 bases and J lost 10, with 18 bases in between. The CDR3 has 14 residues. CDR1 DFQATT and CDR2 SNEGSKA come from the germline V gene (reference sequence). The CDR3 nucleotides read TGCAGTGCTCGTAAACAGGGATTTGAATCACCCCTCCACTTT. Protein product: CSARKQGFESPLHF.

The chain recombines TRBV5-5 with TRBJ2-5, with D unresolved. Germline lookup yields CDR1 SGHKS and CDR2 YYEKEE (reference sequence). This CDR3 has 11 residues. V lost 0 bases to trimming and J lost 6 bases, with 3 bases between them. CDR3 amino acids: CASSLEKTQYF. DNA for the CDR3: TGTGCCAGCAGCTTGGAGAAGACCCAGTACTTC.

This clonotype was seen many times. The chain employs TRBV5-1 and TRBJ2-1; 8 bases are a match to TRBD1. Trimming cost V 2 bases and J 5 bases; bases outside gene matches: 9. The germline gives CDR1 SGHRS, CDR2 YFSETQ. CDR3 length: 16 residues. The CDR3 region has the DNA TGCGCCAGCAGCTTAGTTGGGACAGGACAAGACAATGAGCAGTTCTTC. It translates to CASSLVGTGQDNEQFF.

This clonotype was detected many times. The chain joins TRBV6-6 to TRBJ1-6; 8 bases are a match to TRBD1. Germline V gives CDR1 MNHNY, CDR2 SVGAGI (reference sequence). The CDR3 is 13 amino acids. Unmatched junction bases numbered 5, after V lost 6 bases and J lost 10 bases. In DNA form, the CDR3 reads TGTGCCAGCAGCCAGACAGGGGAATCACCCCTCCACTTT. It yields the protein CASSQTGESPLHF.

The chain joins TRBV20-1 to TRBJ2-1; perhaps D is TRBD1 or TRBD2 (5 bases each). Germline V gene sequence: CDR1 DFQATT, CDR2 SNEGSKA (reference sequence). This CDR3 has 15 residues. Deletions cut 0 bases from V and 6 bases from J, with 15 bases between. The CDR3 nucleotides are TGCAGTGCTAGAGATCGAGGGGTCACTTTCAATGAGCAGTTCTTC. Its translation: CSARDRGVTFNEQFF.

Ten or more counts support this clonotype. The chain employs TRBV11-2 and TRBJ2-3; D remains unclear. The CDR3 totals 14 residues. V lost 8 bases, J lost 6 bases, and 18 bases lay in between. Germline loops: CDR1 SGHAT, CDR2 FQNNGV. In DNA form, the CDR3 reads TGTGCCAGCTCTCCAAGCTACCCCACGGATACGCAGTATTTT. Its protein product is CASSPSYPTDTQYF.

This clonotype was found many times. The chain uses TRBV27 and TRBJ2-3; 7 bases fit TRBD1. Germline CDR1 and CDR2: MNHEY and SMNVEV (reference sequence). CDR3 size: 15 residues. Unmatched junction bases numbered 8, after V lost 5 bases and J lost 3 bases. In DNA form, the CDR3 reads TGTGCCAGCAGTCGACAGCCAGGGGGTACAGATACGCAGTATTTT. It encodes CASSRQPGGTDTQYF.

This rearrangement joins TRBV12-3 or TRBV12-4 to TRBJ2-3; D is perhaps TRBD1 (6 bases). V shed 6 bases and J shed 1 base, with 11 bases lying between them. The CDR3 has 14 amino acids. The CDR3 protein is CASRMDSGTDTQYF. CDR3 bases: TGTGCCAGCAGAATGGACAGCGGCACAGATACGCAGTATTTT.

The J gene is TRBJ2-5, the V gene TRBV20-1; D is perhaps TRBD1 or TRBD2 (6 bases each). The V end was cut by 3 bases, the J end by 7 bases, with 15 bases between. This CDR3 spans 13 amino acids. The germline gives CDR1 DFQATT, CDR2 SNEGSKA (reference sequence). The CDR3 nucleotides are TGCAGTGCTAGGGAATCAAAGGGGGGGACCCAGTACTTC. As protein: CSARESKGGTQYF.

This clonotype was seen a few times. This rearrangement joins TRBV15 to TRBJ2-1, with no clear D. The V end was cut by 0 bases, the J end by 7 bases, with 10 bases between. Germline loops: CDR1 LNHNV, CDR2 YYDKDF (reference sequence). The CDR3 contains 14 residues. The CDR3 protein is CATSRDGVVNEQFF. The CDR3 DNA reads TGTGCCACCAGCAGAGATGGGGTGGTTAATGAGCAGTTCTTC.

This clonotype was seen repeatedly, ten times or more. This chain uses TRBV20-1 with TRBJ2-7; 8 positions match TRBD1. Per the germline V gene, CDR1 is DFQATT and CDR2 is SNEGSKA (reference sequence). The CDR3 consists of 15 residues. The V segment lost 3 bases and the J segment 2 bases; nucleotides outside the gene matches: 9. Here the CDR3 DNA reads TGCAGTGCTAGGGCAACCGAGACAGGGGCCTACGAGCAGTACTTC. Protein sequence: CSARATETGAYEQYF.